One sample yielded the 15 T cell receptor beta chains listed below, sequenced in a study of blood T cell repertoires in COVID-19. The table came from immunoSEQ multiplex PCR; TCRdb's copy has only in-frame clones and leaves some out. The repertoire consists of about 210,000 clones, with around 81% occurring once and the leading ten covering 7.2%. Sequencing was done on a sample of peripheral blood. The source of these receptors is a woman aged 70-85 years with acute or convalescent COVID-19.

This chain uses TRBV7-9 with TRBJ2-5; 7 bases map to TRBD1. The CDR3 extends over 15 amino acids. With V trimmed by 5 bases and J by 1 base, 7 bases remained unmatched. Germline-derived CDR1 and CDR2 are SEHNR and FQNEAQ (reference sequence). The CDR3 DNA is TGTGCCAGCAGCATTTTGGGACAGATCCAAGAGACCCAGTACTTC. This gives the protein CASSILGQIQETQYF.

V gene TRBV13 combines with J gene TRBJ2-1; 11 positions agree with TRBD2. Unmatched junction bases numbered 5, after V lost 4 bases and J lost 3 bases. The CDR3 has 16 amino acids. Per germline, CDR1 PRHDT and CDR2 FYEKMQ (reference sequence). CDR3 sequence: CASSSTTSGSYNEQFF. CDR3 bases: TGTGCCAGCAGCTCGACTACTAGCGGGAGCTACAATGAGCAGTTCTTC.

The rearrangement joins TRBV12-3 or TRBV12-4 to TRBJ1-1; 7 bases agree with TRBD1. V shed 6 bases, J shed 7 bases, and the junction held 5 bases outside the gene matches. The CDR3 consists of 12 residues. CDR3 loop: CASSSTGVEAFF. CDR3 sequence (DNA): TGTGCCAGCAGCAGCACAGGGGTTGAAGCTTTCTTT.

The chain uses TRBV19 and TRBJ2-5, with TRBD1 matching over 8 bases. Germline lookup yields CDR1 LNHDA and CDR2 SQIVND (reference sequence). J lost 2 bases, V lost 9 bases, and 14 bases had no gene match. The CDR3 sequence is 16 residues long. The CDR3 nucleotides are TGTGCCAGCCGACAGGGGATGGGGTTGGGGCAAGAGACCCAGTACTTC. Translating gives CASRQGMGLGQETQYF.

V is TRBV9 and J is TRBJ2-3, with a weak D call TRBD2 (7 bases). Germline loops: CDR1 SGDLS, CDR2 YYNGEE. CDR3 length equals 17 residues. Trimming took off 4 bases at V and 1 base at J, with 19 bases between the two ends. In nucleotides, the CDR3 is TGTGCCAGCAGCTTAAGATTAGGGGGGGGGCGCACAGATACGCAGTATTTT. Protein sequence: CASSLRLGGGRTDTQYF.

This chain joins TRBV19 and TRBJ1-1; 7 bases line up with TRBD1. The V segment lost 1 base and the J segment 4 bases; nucleotides outside the gene matches: 6. Germline loops: CDR1 LNHDA, CDR2 SQIVND (reference sequence). The CDR3 is 15 amino acids. The CDR3 loop reads CASSIGPRQGTEAFF. Written as DNA, the CDR3 is TGTGCCAGTAGTATAGGGCCCAGACAGGGCACTGAAGCTTTCTTT.

The V gene is TRBV14, the J gene TRBJ1-2; D gene ambiguous. The CDR3 loop spans 12 amino acids. With 8 bases removed from V and 7 bases from J, the gap between germline ends came to 14 bases. The germline V gene encodes CDR1 SGHDN and CDR2 FVKESK. CDR3 nucleotide sequence: TGTGCCAGCTCGCCCGATACAACTGGCTACACCTTC. Amino acids: CASSPDTTGYTF.

This chain connects TRBV6-4 to TRBJ2-4; 8 bases match TRBD1. Germline CDR1 is MRHNA and CDR2 is SNTAGT. This CDR3 is 13 amino acids long. With V trimmed by 3 bases and J by 15 bases, 10 bases remained unmatched. The CDR3: CASSETTGGYVYF. CDR3 DNA sequence: TGTGCCAGCAGTGAAACTACAGGGGGATACGTGTACTTC.

The J gene is TRBJ2-3, the V gene TRBV5-1; the D gene is possibly TRBD1 (6 bases). Germline loops: CDR1 SGHRS, CDR2 YFSETQ. Trimming left V 10 bases short and J 2 bases short, with 17 bases between. The CDR3 runs to 14 residues. CDR3 loop: CASREDSTTDTQYF. In DNA, the CDR3 is TGCGCCTCACGCGAGGACAGCACCACAGATACGCAGTATTTT.

This clone was counted only a few times. The genes are TRBV12-3 or TRBV12-4 and TRBJ1-4, with TRBD1 as a possible D gene (6 bases). The CDR3 is 12 amino acids. V gave up 8 bases and J gave up 8 bases, with 12 bases separating them. The CDR3 sequence: CASGPGAEKLFF. The CDR3 DNA sequence: TGTGCCAGCGGTCCAGGGGCCGAAAAACTGTTTTTT.

The chain recombines TRBV3-1 (or the pseudogene TRBV3-2) with TRBJ2-1, with 7 bases fitting TRBD1. The CDR3 is 15 residues long. The junction had 8 bases not matched to a gene; V was cut back by 2 bases and J by 7 bases. Germline CDR1 LGHDT, CDR2 YNNKEL (reference sequence). The CDR3 is CASSQPGQSRNEQFF. DNA of the CDR3: TGTGCCAGCAGCCAACCGGGACAGTCTAGAAATGAGCAGTTCTTC.

This chain connects TRBV5-1 to TRBJ2-7; D might be TRBD1 (5 bases). Trimming pared 5 bases from V and 4 bases from J, leaving 13 bases between. Germline V CDR1 and CDR2: SGHRS, YFSETQ. The CDR3 sequence is 13 residues long. CDR3 in DNA: TGCGCCAGCAGTTCTTGGGGCCCGTACGAGCAGTACTTC. Translation gives CASSSWGPYEQYF.

V and J are TRBV24-1 and TRBJ2-3; D is possibly TRBD2 (5 bases). Germline values: CDR1 KGHDR, CDR2 SFDVKD. The CDR3 covers 15 residues. V was cut by 1 base and J by 4 bases, with 11 bases left in between. The CDR3 DNA follows: TGTGCCACCAGTGATTTCGGGGAAGAGGCAGATACGCAGTATTTT. Its translation is CATSDFGEEADTQYF.

This sequence joins TRBV7-8 and TRBJ2-3; weak D call: TRBD1 (5 bases). The CDR3 is 16 residues long. CDR1 SGHVS and CDR2 FQNEAQ come from the germline V gene. V lost 2 bases, J lost 2 bases, and 14 bases lay in between. CDR3 amino acids: CASSLRTRTSTDTQYF. CDR3 nucleotide sequence: TGTGCCAGCAGCTTACGGACACGAACCTCCACAGATACGCAGTATTTT.

In its sample, this clone was seen once. The genes are TRBV5-1 and TRBJ1-4, with 7 bases lining up with TRBD1. From germline, CDR1 is SGHRS and CDR2 YFSETQ. The CDR3 loop spans 15 amino acids. Germline trimming cut 6 bases from V and 1 base from J; bases unmatched to any gene: 6. CDR3 in amino acids: CASTIGGGTNEKLFF. CDR3 coding DNA: TGCGCCAGCACCATAGGGGGCGGAACTAATGAAAAACTGTTTTTT. Supplemented by reference TRBV5-1 and TRBJ1-4, the full variable domain reads KAGVTQTPRYLIKTRGQQVTLSCSPISGHRSVSWYQQTPGQGLQFLFEYFSETQRNKGNFPGRFSGRQFSNSRSEMNVSTLELGDSALYLCASTIGGGTNEKLFFGSGTQLSVL.